This entry lists 14 T cell receptor beta chains sequenced from one sample in a study of PD-L1 blockade in urothelial cancer. Sequencing was performed with immunoSEQ multiplex PCR; in TCRdb, only in-frame clones are kept and a portion is missing. The sample includes tens of thousands of clones, 86% of them seen just once. Time point in this sample: pretreatment peripheral blood. This material consisted of PBMCs, taken around atezolizumab (anti-PD-L1) treatment. These receptors were collected from a man aged 60 to 69 with urothelial cancer.

The chain has TRBV7-8 and TRBJ1-2; TRBD1 matches at 7 bases. Germline trimming cut 5 bases from V and 1 base from J; bases unmatched to any gene: 10. Germline CDR1 is SGHVS and CDR2 is FQNEAQ. The CDR3 sequence is 16 residues long. This CDR3 reads CASSETGLGLNYGYTF. CDR3 nucleotides: TGTGCCAGCAGCGAGACAGGGCTTGGGCTTAACTATGGCTACACCTTC.

The chain is built from TRBV2 and TRBJ2-7, with a weak D call TRBD2 (7 bases). The CDR3 has 14 amino acids. The germline V and J ends were trimmed by 5 bases and 2 bases, with 13 bases remaining between them. Germline V gives CDR1 SNHLY, CDR2 FYNNEI. CDR3 sequence (DNA): TGTGCCAGCAGTTTTGGGAGGGGGGCCTACGAGCAGTACTTC. Protein product: CASSFGRGAYEQYF. Variable domain in full (rest from reference TRBV2 and TRBJ2-7): EPEVTQTPSHQVTQMGQEVILRCVPISNHLYFYWYRQILGQKVEFLVSFYNNEISEKSEIFDDQFSVERPDGSNFTLKIRSTKLEDSAMYFCASSFGRGAYEQYFGPGTRLTVT.

The chain links TRBV10-3 to TRBJ2-7; TRBD1 matches 11 bases. V gave up 6 bases and J gave up 6 bases; unmatched junction bases: 7. Per the germline V gene, CDR1 is ENHRY and CDR2 is SYGVKD. CDR3 length equals 14 residues. This CDR3 is CAIRVDRGPVEQYF. The CDR3 DNA follows: TGTGCCATCAGGGTGGACAGGGGGCCCGTCGAGCAGTACTTC.

This clone was found once. The chain links TRBV6-1 to TRBJ1-3; weak D call: TRBD1 (6 bases). The V gene's germline CDR1 is MNHNS and CDR2 SASEGT. The CDR3 sequence is 14 residues long. Trimming pared 7 bases from V and 0 bases from J, leaving 10 bases between. The CDR3 reads CASTGAISGNTIYF. The CDR3 DNA sequence: TGTGCCAGCACAGGGGCAATCTCTGGAAACACCATATATTTT.

The chain uses TRBV10-3 and TRBJ1-1; a weak D match, TRBD1 (6 bases). Trimming pared 5 bases from V and 3 bases from J, leaving 10 bases between. The CDR3 sequence is 13 residues long. The germline V gene encodes CDR1 ENHRY and CDR2 SYGVKD. The CDR3 region has the DNA TGTGCCATCAGTCAAGGACAGCACACTGAAGCTTTCTTT. This codes for CAISQGQHTEAFF.

This clone was recorded only once. This chain connects TRBV10-3 to TRBJ2-7, with TRBD1 matching over 10 bases. The J segment lost 6 bases and the V segment lost 2 bases, leaving 7 bases of the junction unmatched. CDR1 is ENHRY, CDR2 SYGVKD, per germline. There are 15 residues in the CDR3. CDR3 sequence (DNA): TGTGCCATCAGTGAGCCGGACAGGGGGAGAATCGAGCAGTACTTC. It specifies CAISEPDRGRIEQYF.

This chain uses TRBV7-2 with TRBJ2-7, with a tentative D call TRBD2 (6 bases). The CDR3 has 16 residues. The V gene lost 4 bases and the J gene lost 0 bases, with 16 bases spanning the gap. Germline CDR1 and CDR2: SGHTA and FQGNSA. The CDR3 nucleotides are TGTGCCAGCAGCTCGAGGCGGGGCAAAAGCTCCTACGAGCAGTACTTC. As protein: CASSSRRGKSSYEQYF.

The table lists this clone with a few counts. This chain connects TRBV7-6 to TRBJ1-4; 10 bases fit TRBD1. The V segment lost 5 bases and the J segment 7 bases; nucleotides outside the gene matches: 7. The CDR3 spans 15 residues. Germline CDR1 and CDR2: SGHVS and FNYEAQ. The CDR3 loop is CASSLTGGKGEKLFF. The CDR3 bases are TGTGCCAGCAGCCTGACAGGGGGCAAGGGTGAAAAACTGTTTTTT. Filled out from reference TRBV7-6 and TRBJ1-4, the complete variable domain reads GAGVSQSPRYKVTKRGQDVALRCDPISGHVSLYWYRQALGQGPEFLTYFNYEAQQDKSGLPNDRFSAERPEGSISTLTIQRTEQRDSAMYRCASSLTGGKGEKLFFGSGTQLSVL.

This clone was detected once. V gene TRBV18 combines with J gene TRBJ2-7; D ambiguous. Germline values: CDR1 KGHSH, CDR2 LQKENI. There are 11 residues in the CDR3. Trimming stripped 6 bases from V and 4 bases from J, with 7 bases between. The CDR3 is CASSPQYEQYF. DNA for the CDR3: TGTGCCAGCTCTCCCCAATACGAGCAGTACTTC.

The rearrangement uses TRBV9 and TRBJ2-1, with D perhaps matching TRBD1 (6 bases). Germline V lookup: CDR1 SGDLS, CDR2 YYNGEE. There are 16 residues in the CDR3. The V and J ends lost 3 bases and 5 bases respectively, with 18 bases between them. The CDR3 coding sequence is TGTGCCAGCAGCGGAGATACAGGGAGTCCCCACAATGAGCAGTTCTTC. Translating gives CASSGDTGSPHNEQFF.

This clone was seen a single time. The chain is built from TRBV9 and TRBJ1-2, with D hard to call. The germline CDR1 and CDR2 sequences are SGDLS and YYNGEE. The CDR3 loop spans 14 amino acids. Trimming took 4 bases from V and 6 from J, leaving 16 bases between them. CDR3 nucleotides: TGTGCCAGCAGCAGAGGAGCGGAGAGGGATGGCTACACCTTC. Amino acid sequence: CASSRGAERDGYTF.

The gene calls are TRBV7-2 and TRBJ2-1; D unclear. The CDR3 is made up of 15 amino acids. The germline gives CDR1 SGHTA, CDR2 FQGNSA. Deletions cut 0 bases from V and 3 bases from J, with 9 bases between. The CDR3 protein is CASSLAAGSYNEQFF. DNA for the CDR3: TGTGCCAGCAGCTTAGCAGCAGGCAGCTACAATGAGCAGTTCTTC. The variable domain in full, completed from reference TRBV7-2 and TRBJ2-1, reads GAGVSQSPSNKVTEKGKDVELRCDPISGHTALYWYRQSLGQGLEFLIYFQGNSAPDKSGLPSDRFSAERTGGSVSTLTIQRTQQEDSAVYLCASSLAAGSYNEQFFGPGTRLTVL.

The DNA of the CDR3 is TGTGCCAGCAGCTGGAGGGGTACAGGATTCTACGAGCAGTACTTC. Protein product: CASSWRGTGFYEQYF. The chain joins TRBV6-6 to TRBJ2-7; D possibly corresponds to TRBD2 (6 bases). V lost 6 bases, J lost 3 bases, and 18 bases lay in between. CDR1 is MNHNY and CDR2 is SVGAGI in the germline V gene (reference sequence). This CDR3 is built from 15 residues.

This sequence joins TRBV11-2 and TRBJ2-7; 8 nucleotides agree with TRBD2. Germline CDR1 SGHAT, CDR2 FQNNGV. The CDR3 runs to 15 residues. Trimming took 1 base from V and 5 from J; bases not matched to a gene: 7. CDR3 coding DNA: TGTGCCAGCAGCTTAGTATTGCGGGGGGACCACGAGCAGTACTTC. Residues: CASSLVLRGDHEQYF.